These 25 T cell receptor beta chains share one sample of origin, sequenced in a study of siplizumab effects on memory and regulatory T cells. Generated by immunoSEQ multiplex PCR, the TCRdb table keeps only in-frame clones and is missing some. Among about 48,000 clones listed, 87% were seen once. The specimen sequenced was naive CD8+ T cells sorted from blood. These receptors all stem from a human donor in good health.

V gene TRBV27 combines with J gene TRBJ2-1; 11 nucleotides match TRBD2. The CDR3 has 16 amino acids. Looked up from germline, CDR1 is MNHEY and CDR2 is SMNVEV (reference sequence). Trimming at V came to 2 bases and at J to 6 bases, leaving 6 bases not matched to a gene. The CDR3 sequence: CASSLILAGGPNEQFF. CDR3 DNA: TGTGCCAGCAGTTTAATCTTAGCGGGAGGGCCCAATGAGCAGTTCTTC.

This sequence joins TRBV7-2 and TRBJ2-1; D is uncertain. The length of the CDR3 is 17 residues. Germline loops: CDR1 SGHTA, CDR2 FQGNSA. With 2 bases removed from V and 1 base from J, the gap between germline ends came to 15 bases. CDR3 coding DNA: TGTGCCAGCAGCTTAAATGATGTAGAGGTGTCCTACAATGAGCAGTTCTTC. It specifies CASSLNDVEVSYNEQFF. Together with reference TRBV7-2 and TRBJ2-1, the CDR3 gives the full variable domain: GAGVSQSPSNKVTEKGKDVELRCDPISGHTALYWYRQSLGQGLEFLIYFQGNSAPDKSGLPSDRFSAERTGGSVSTLTIQRTQQEDSAVYLCASSLNDVEVSYNEQFFGPGTRLTVL.

The CDR3 DNA is TGTGCCAGCACCAGCCCGGGTGAAAAACTGTTTTTT. Protein sequence: CASTSPGEKLFF. The chain combines TRBV27 with TRBJ1-4; D is uncertain. In germline, CDR1 is MNHEY, CDR2 SMNVEV (reference sequence). Trimming stripped 7 bases from V and 7 bases from J, with 10 bases between. This CDR3 is built from 12 residues.

The chain employs TRBV13 and TRBJ2-4, with D tentatively TRBD1 (6 bases). Between the trimmed V and J ends, which lost 0 bases and 8 bases, there was a span of 11 bases. Germline CDR1 PRHDT, CDR2 FYEKMQ (reference sequence). This CDR3 has 14 amino acids. The CDR3: CASSLGAGVDIQYF. CDR3 in DNA: TGTGCCAGCAGCTTAGGGGCAGGGGTGGACATTCAGTACTTC.

The chain employs TRBV6-5 and TRBJ2-1; 7 bases fit TRBD2. Germline loops: CDR1 MNHEY, CDR2 SVGAGI. This CDR3 has 15 residues. With V trimmed by 6 bases and J by 2 bases, 7 bases remained unmatched. The CDR3 reads CASRKSSGPYNEQFF. Here the CDR3 DNA reads TGTGCCAGCAGAAAGTCTAGCGGCCCCTACAATGAGCAGTTCTTC.

In its sample, this clone was seen once. J is TRBJ1-2 and V is TRBV19, with a possible D match to TRBD1 (6 bases). Between the trimmed V and J ends, which lost 4 bases and 1 base, there was a span of 16 bases. Germline V gene lookup returns CDR1 LNHDA and CDR2 SQIVND (reference sequence). The CDR3 runs to 16 residues. CDR3 sequence (DNA): TGTGCCAGTAGTACTTCTCAGTGGACAGTTAACTATGGCTACACCTTC. The encoded protein is CASSTSQWTVNYGYTF.

This clone was counted between two and nine times. The chain uses TRBV2 and TRBJ1-1, with TRBD1 identical over 7 bases. J gave up 0 bases and V 6 bases, and 4 bases lay outside the gene matches. This CDR3 has 14 residues. The V gene's germline CDR1 is SNHLY and CDR2 FYNNEI. Written as DNA, the CDR3 is TGTGCCAGCAGCGACAGGGTTTTGAACACTGAAGCTTTCTTT. This gives the protein CASSDRVLNTEAFF.

The rearrangement links TRBV12-5 to TRBJ2-1; 11 positions match TRBD2. Unmatched junction bases numbered 10, after V lost 6 bases and J lost 0 bases. CDR3 size: 18 residues. Germline V gene data show CDR1 as LGHNT and CDR2 as FRNRAP. In nucleotides, the CDR3 is TGTGCTAGTGGACCCGGGACTAGCGGATTTAACTCCTACAATGAGCAGTTCTTC. This gives the protein CASGPGTSGFNSYNEQFF.

This clone was recorded once. The chain joins TRBV7-9 to TRBJ2-2; 10 bases match TRBD2. V was pared by 8 bases and J by 5 bases, with 8 bases of the junction left unmatched. The CDR3 has 15 amino acids. Germline assignment: CDR1 SEHNR and CDR2 FQNEAQ (reference sequence). The CDR3 spells CASAGGTSVTGELFF. The CDR3 region has the DNA TGTGCCAGCGCGGGCGGGACTAGCGTAACCGGGGAGCTGTTTTTT.

V usage is TRBV11-2 and J usage is TRBJ1-2; no clear D gene. V lost 3 bases, J lost 3 bases, and 8 bases lay in between. In germline, CDR1 is SGHAT, CDR2 FQNNGV. CDR3 size: 13 residues. The CDR3 region has the DNA TGTGCCAGCAGCTTTAGGCCTGACTATGGCTACACCTTC. Residues: CASSFRPDYGYTF.

The V call is TRBV7-9, the J call TRBJ2-2; TRBD1 matches at 8 bases. V lost 7 bases, J lost 5 bases, and 9 bases stayed unmatched. This CDR3 is 15 amino acids long. Germline V gene lookup returns CDR1 SEHNR and CDR2 FQNEAQ (reference sequence). CDR3 loop: CASTQRQGATGELFF. The CDR3 nucleotides read TGTGCCAGCACCCAGCGGCAGGGGGCTACCGGGGAGCTGTTTTTT.

This rearrangement joins TRBV4-1 to TRBJ1-2; D uncertain. CDR1 MGHRA and CDR2 YSYEKL come from the germline V gene. V lost 0 bases, J lost 7 bases, and 18 bases lay in between. The CDR3 covers 16 residues. The CDR3 nucleotides are TGCGCCAGCAGCCAAGATCTAGGACGACTCCCCACTGGCTACACCTTC. This translates into CASSQDLGRLPTGYTF.

V gene TRBV6-5 combines with J gene TRBJ1-2; 11 bases fit TRBD1. The CDR3 totals 16 residues. V shed 0 bases and J 2 bases; nucleotides not matched to a gene: 2. The V gene's germline CDR1 is MNHEY and CDR2 SVGAGI. DNA of the CDR3: TGTGCCAGCAGTTACTCCCGGGACAGGGGGAACTATGGCTACACCTTC. Its protein product is CASSYSRDRGNYGYTF.

The genes are TRBV27 and TRBJ2-7, with 13 bases lining up with TRBD2. This CDR3 is built from 16 residues. J lost 4 bases, V lost 5 bases, and 8 bases had no gene match. Per germline, CDR1 MNHEY and CDR2 SMNVEV (reference sequence). The CDR3 reads CASSVGLAGVFYEQYF. The DNA for the CDR3 is TGTGCCAGCAGTGTAGGACTAGCGGGAGTATTTTACGAGCAGTACTTC.

The J gene is TRBJ1-1, the V gene TRBV10-3; weak D call: TRBD1 (5 bases). Looked up from germline, CDR1 is ENHRY and CDR2 is SYGVKD. V was pared by 8 bases and J by 5 bases, with 12 bases between. The CDR3 loop spans 12 amino acids. In nucleotides, the CDR3 is TGTGCCATCGGCGGCCGGGGGACTGAAGCTTTCTTT. It yields the protein CAIGGRGTEAFF.

This rearrangement joins TRBV7-6 to TRBJ2-1, with 12 nucleotides matching TRBD1. The CDR3 has 16 residues. Germline V gene data show CDR1 as SGHVS and CDR2 as FNYEAQ. J was trimmed by 8 bases and V by 4 bases; bases with no gene match: 9. The CDR3 reads CASSSRGQGALDEQFF. The CDR3, as DNA: TGTGCCAGCAGCTCACGGGGACAGGGGGCCCTTGATGAGCAGTTCTTC.

The gene calls are TRBV29-1 and TRBJ2-3; TRBD1 aligns across 8 bases. V lost 7 bases and J lost 3; bases outside the gene matches: 3. The germline gives CDR1 SQVTM, CDR2 ANQGSEA. There are 12 residues in the CDR3. CDR3 DNA sequence: TGCAGCGCGGACAGGGAGACAGATACGCAGTATTTT. This encodes CSADRETDTQYF.

CDR3 sequence (DNA): TGCGCCAGCAGTGAGTCTCCTGCAGGTTTTTTCACCTTC. The encoded protein is CASSESPAGFFTF. This chain joins TRBV10-2 and TRBJ1-2, with D uncertain. Trimming pared 0 bases from V and 13 bases from J, leaving 15 bases between. From germline, CDR1 is WSHSY and CDR2 SAAADI. CDR3 length equals 13 residues.

The chain uses TRBV9 and TRBJ2-7; D may be TRBD2 (5 bases). The CDR3 runs 15 residues. The germline V gene has CDR1 SGDLS and CDR2 YYNGEE. Trimming pared 0 bases from V and 6 bases from J, leaving 16 bases between. CDR3 sequence reads: CASSVEVTSGREQYF. The DNA of the CDR3 is TGTGCCAGCAGCGTAGAGGTAACTAGTGGACGCGAGCAGTACTTC. Drawing the rest from reference TRBV9 and TRBJ2-7, the complete variable domain is DSGVTQTPKHLITATGQRVTLRCSPRSGDLSVYWYQQSLDQGLQFLIQYYNGEERAKGNILERFSAQQFPDLHSELNLSSLELGDSALYFCASSVEVTSGREQYFGPGTRLTVT.

The CDR3 region is CASSFTWDRELAKNIQYF. The CDR3 DNA sequence: TGTGCCAGCAGCTTTACATGGGACAGAGAATTAGCCAAAAACATTCAGTACTTC. This chain connects TRBV11-1 to TRBJ2-4; 7 bases agree with TRBD1. Germline CDR1 reads SGHAT; CDR2 reads FQDESV (reference sequence). The CDR3 consists of 18 residues. Trimming removed 3 bases from V and 0 bases from J; junction bases left unmatched: 11.

The count of this clone is one. The rearrangement joins TRBV6-6 to TRBJ2-1, with unresolved D. The CDR3 loop spans 12 amino acids. CDR1 and CDR2 (germline): MNHNY, SVGAGI (reference sequence). Deletions cut 0 bases from V and 8 bases from J, with 5 bases between. The CDR3 loop is CASSYSRDEQFF. In DNA form, the CDR3 reads TGTGCCAGCAGTTACTCCCGTGATGAGCAGTTCTTC.

This clone was seen just once. The gene calls are TRBV11-2 and TRBJ2-1; the match to TRBD1 covers 7 bases. The length of the CDR3 is 15 residues. V gave up 2 bases and J gave up 6 bases; unmatched junction bases: 7. Germline V CDR1 and CDR2: SGHAT, FQNNGV. CDR3 nucleotide sequence: TGTGCCAGCAGCTTACCGGGCCAGGGGGTCAATGAGCAGTTCTTC. Protein sequence: CASSLPGQGVNEQFF. Drawing the rest from reference TRBV11-2 and TRBJ2-1, the complete variable domain is EAGVAQSPRYKIIEKRQSVAFWCNPISGHATLYWYQQILGQGPKLLIQFQNNGVVDDSQLPKDRFSAERLKGVDSTLKIQPAKLEDSAVYLCASSLPGQGVNEQFFGPGTRLTVL.

The chain links TRBV4-2 to TRBJ2-2, with D possibly TRBD1 on 6 matching bases. Looked up from germline, CDR1 is LGHNA and CDR2 is YNFKEQ. Trimming removed 0 bases at V and 3 bases at J, with 11 bases between. The CDR3 runs 16 residues. CDR3 sequence (DNA): TGTGCCAGCAGCCAAGAAGGGGGAGATCACACCGGGGAGCTGTTTTTT. Protein: CASSQEGGDHTGELFF.

This clone turned up a few times. V and J are TRBV5-1 and TRBJ1-4; 10 nucleotides match TRBD1. The CDR3 spans 16 residues. With 1 base clipped from V and 8 bases from J, the junction kept 8 bases outside the gene matches. Germline values: CDR1 SGHRS, CDR2 YFSETQ. For the CDR3, the DNA is TGCGCCAGCAGCTTGATGGGACAGGGGAGTCAAGAAAAACTGTTTTTT. Amino acid sequence: CASSLMGQGSQEKLFF.

The chain employs TRBV5-6 and TRBJ2-3; 8 bases agree with TRBD1. The germline CDR1 and CDR2 sequences are SGHDT and YYEEEE. The CDR3 is 15 residues long. V lost 0 bases to trimming and J lost 5 bases; unmatched junction nucleotides: 5. In DNA form, the CDR3 reads TGTGCCAGCAGCTTGGTACCAGGGGGCCGAGATACGCAGTATTTT. This translates into CASSLVPGGRDTQYF.